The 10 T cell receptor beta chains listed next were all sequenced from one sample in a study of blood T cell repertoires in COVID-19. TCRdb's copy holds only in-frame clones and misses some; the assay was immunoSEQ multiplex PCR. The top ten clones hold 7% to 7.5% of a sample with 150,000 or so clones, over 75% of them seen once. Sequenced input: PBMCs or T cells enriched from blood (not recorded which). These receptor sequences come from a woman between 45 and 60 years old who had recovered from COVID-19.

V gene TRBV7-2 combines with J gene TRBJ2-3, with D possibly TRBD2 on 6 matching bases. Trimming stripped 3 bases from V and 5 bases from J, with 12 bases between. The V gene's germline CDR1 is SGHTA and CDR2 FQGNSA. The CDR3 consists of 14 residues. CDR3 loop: CASSFVGSLDTQYF. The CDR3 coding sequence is TGTGCCAGCAGCTTTGTCGGGAGCTTAGATACGCAGTATTTT.

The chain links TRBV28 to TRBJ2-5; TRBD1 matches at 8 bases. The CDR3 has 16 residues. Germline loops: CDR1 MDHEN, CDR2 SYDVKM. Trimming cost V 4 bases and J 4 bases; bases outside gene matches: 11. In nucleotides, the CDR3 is TGTGCCAGCAGTTCCCCCGCGGCAGGGGGCTTAGAGACCCAGTACTTC. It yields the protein CASSSPAAGGLETQYF.

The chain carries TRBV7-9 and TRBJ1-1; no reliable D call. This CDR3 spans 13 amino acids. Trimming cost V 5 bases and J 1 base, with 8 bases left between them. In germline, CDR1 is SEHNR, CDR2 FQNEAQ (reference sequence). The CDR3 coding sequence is TGTGCCAGCAGCCAAGCAGGGAACACTGAAGCTTTCTTT. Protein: CASSQAGNTEAFF.

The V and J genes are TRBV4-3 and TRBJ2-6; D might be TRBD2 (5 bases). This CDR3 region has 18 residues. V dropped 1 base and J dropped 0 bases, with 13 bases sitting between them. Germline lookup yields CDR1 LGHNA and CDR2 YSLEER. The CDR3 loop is CASSQGESGPSGANVLTF. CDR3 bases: TGCGCCAGCAGCCAAGGTGAAAGCGGACCCTCTGGGGCCAACGTCCTGACTTTC.

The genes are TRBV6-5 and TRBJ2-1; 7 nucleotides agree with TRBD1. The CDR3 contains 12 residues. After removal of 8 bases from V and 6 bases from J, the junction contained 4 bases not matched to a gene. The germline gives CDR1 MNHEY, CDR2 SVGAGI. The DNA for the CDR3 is TGTGCCAGCGGGACAGTTGGCAATGAGCAGTTCTTC. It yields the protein CASGTVGNEQFF.

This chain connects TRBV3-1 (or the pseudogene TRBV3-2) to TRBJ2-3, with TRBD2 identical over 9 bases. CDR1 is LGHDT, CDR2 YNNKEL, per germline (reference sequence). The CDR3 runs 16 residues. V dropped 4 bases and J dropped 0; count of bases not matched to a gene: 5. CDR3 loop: CASSPWLAGSTDTQYF. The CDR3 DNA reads TGTGCCAGCAGCCCCTGGCTAGCGGGGAGCACAGATACGCAGTATTTT.

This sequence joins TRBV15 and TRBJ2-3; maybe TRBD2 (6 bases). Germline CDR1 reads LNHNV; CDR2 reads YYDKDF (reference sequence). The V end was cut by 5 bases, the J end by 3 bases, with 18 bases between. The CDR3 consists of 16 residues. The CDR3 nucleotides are TGTGCCACCAGCTCTCCCCCCGGGAGTTTGACAGATACGCAGTATTTT. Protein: CATSSPPGSLTDTQYF.

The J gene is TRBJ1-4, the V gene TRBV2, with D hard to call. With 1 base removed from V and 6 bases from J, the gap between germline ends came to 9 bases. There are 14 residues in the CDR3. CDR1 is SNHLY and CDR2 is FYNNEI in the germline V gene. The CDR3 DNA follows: TGTGCCAGCAGTGAAGGGAAGGGAGATGAAAAACTGTTTTTT. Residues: CASSEGKGDEKLFF.

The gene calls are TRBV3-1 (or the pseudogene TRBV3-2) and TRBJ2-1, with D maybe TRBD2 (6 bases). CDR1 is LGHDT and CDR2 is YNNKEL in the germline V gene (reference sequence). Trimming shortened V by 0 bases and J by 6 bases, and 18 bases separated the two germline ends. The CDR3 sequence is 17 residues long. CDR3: CASSQDLPGRMSNEQFF. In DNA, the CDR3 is TGTGCCAGCAGCCAAGATCTCCCAGGGAGGATGTCCAATGAGCAGTTCTTC.

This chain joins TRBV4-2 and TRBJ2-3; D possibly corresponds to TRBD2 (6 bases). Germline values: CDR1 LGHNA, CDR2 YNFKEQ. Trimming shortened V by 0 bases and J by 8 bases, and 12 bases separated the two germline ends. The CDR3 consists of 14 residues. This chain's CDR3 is CASSQDRESGTQYF. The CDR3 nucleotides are TGTGCCAGCAGCCAAGATCGGGAGTCCGGTACGCAGTATTTT.